The sequence of this T cell receptor (beta chain) was determined in a study of early T cells in non-severe SARS-CoV-2 infection. This clonotype was seen a few times. TCRdb re-called the 5' RACE reads with MiXCR, one entry per CDR3 protein. The data hold tens of thousands of distinct CDR3 sequences, with 9.5% to 15% observed a single time. This CDR3 is 13 amino acids long. Trimming removed 6 bases at V and 0 bases at J, with 7 bases between. Looked up from germline, CDR1 is SGHTA and CDR2 is FQGTGA. This chain uses TRBV7-3 with TRBJ2-3; D is undetermined. This specimen consisted of whole blood, obtained at baseline. This clonotype was sampled from an adult who was a healthcare worker with PCR-confirmed SARS-CoV-2 infection or an uninfected control (not recorded which). The donor label of this sample is uncertain. CDR3 nucleotide sequence: TGTGCCAGCAGGCGTACTAGCACAGATACGCAGTATTTT. Protein sequence: CASRRTSTDTQYF.